This T cell receptor (beta chain) originates from a study of T cell repertoires in cytomegalovirus infection. Across the study: CMV epitopes used comprised recently identified HLA-C-restricted ones and well-studied HLA-B-restricted ones. From public TCR beta signatures came an indication of both CMV infection and matching HLA type.

TCRdb re-analysed the reads in MiXCR, keeping a single row per CDR3 protein. The sample holds 800,000 to 950,000 distinct CDR3 sequences; about 31% are singletons and the top ten take under 15%. This CDR3 has 15 residues. CDR1 is ENHRY and CDR2 is SYGVKD in the germline V gene. V was trimmed by 3 bases and J by 5 bases, leaving 13 bases between them. This clonotype has just a few counts. Its specificity is unknown. Study-wide points: The study found HLA-C-restricted CMV-specific TCR beta clonotypes dominating the ex vivo response.

Sample: cultured CD8+ T cells from PBMCs, taken from culture after CMV antigen stimulation. This TCR was recovered from a human donor in good health (CMV status not recorded). Some clones in this sample may be carry-over from other donors' samples. V usage is TRBV10-3 and J usage is TRBJ2-2; D is undetermined. This CDR3 is CAISEKSTWTGELFF. CDR3 DNA sequence: TGTGCCATCAGTGAAAAAAGTACCTGGACCGGGGAGCTGTTTTTT.